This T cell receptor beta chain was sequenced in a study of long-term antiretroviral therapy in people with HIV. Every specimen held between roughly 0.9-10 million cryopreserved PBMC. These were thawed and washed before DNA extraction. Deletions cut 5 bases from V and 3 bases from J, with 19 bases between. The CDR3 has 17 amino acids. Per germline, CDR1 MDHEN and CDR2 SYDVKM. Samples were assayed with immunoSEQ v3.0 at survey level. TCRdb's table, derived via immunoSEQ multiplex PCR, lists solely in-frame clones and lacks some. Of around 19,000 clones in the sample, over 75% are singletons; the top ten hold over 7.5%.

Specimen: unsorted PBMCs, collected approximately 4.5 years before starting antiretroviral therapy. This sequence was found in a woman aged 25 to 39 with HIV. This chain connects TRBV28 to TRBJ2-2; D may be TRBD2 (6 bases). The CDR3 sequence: CASSLIPGTGDTGELFF. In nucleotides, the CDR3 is TGTGCCAGCAGTCTCATTCCCGGGACGGGGGACACCGGGGAGCTGTTTTTT. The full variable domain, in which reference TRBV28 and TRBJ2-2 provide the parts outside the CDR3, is DVKVTQSSRYLVKRTGEKVFLECVQDMDHENMFWYRQDPGLGLRLIYFSYDVKMKEKGDIPEGYSVSREKKERFSLILESASTNQTSMYLCASSLIPGTGDTGELFFGEGSRLTVL.